This T cell receptor beta chain was captured in a study of cytomegalovirus exposure and HLA in healthy donors. The PCR employed 60 Vbeta primers together with 13 Jbeta primers. Repertoires were generated with immunoSEQ multiplex PCR, while TCRdb's copy carries only in-frame clones and drops some. Among 150,000 to 200,000 clones listed, just under 80% were seen once. V was pared by 4 bases and J by 4 bases, with 10 bases of the junction left unmatched. Germline CDR1 SGDLS, CDR2 YYNGEE. CDR3 length: 16 amino acids. As concerns this clone: Its antigen is undetermined.

Study-wide findings and caveats: Reported results showed that the classifier diagnosed cytomegalovirus status with high specificity and sensitivity.

The specimen was PBMCs. The chain has TRBV9 and TRBJ2-1; 8 bases map to TRBD2. This TCR came from a woman in her thirties in good health and CMV-seronegative. The CDR3 spells CASSPPPGGGYNEQFF. The CDR3 nucleotides read TGTGCCAGCAGCCCACCCCCCGGGGGGGGTTACAATGAGCAGTTCTTC.